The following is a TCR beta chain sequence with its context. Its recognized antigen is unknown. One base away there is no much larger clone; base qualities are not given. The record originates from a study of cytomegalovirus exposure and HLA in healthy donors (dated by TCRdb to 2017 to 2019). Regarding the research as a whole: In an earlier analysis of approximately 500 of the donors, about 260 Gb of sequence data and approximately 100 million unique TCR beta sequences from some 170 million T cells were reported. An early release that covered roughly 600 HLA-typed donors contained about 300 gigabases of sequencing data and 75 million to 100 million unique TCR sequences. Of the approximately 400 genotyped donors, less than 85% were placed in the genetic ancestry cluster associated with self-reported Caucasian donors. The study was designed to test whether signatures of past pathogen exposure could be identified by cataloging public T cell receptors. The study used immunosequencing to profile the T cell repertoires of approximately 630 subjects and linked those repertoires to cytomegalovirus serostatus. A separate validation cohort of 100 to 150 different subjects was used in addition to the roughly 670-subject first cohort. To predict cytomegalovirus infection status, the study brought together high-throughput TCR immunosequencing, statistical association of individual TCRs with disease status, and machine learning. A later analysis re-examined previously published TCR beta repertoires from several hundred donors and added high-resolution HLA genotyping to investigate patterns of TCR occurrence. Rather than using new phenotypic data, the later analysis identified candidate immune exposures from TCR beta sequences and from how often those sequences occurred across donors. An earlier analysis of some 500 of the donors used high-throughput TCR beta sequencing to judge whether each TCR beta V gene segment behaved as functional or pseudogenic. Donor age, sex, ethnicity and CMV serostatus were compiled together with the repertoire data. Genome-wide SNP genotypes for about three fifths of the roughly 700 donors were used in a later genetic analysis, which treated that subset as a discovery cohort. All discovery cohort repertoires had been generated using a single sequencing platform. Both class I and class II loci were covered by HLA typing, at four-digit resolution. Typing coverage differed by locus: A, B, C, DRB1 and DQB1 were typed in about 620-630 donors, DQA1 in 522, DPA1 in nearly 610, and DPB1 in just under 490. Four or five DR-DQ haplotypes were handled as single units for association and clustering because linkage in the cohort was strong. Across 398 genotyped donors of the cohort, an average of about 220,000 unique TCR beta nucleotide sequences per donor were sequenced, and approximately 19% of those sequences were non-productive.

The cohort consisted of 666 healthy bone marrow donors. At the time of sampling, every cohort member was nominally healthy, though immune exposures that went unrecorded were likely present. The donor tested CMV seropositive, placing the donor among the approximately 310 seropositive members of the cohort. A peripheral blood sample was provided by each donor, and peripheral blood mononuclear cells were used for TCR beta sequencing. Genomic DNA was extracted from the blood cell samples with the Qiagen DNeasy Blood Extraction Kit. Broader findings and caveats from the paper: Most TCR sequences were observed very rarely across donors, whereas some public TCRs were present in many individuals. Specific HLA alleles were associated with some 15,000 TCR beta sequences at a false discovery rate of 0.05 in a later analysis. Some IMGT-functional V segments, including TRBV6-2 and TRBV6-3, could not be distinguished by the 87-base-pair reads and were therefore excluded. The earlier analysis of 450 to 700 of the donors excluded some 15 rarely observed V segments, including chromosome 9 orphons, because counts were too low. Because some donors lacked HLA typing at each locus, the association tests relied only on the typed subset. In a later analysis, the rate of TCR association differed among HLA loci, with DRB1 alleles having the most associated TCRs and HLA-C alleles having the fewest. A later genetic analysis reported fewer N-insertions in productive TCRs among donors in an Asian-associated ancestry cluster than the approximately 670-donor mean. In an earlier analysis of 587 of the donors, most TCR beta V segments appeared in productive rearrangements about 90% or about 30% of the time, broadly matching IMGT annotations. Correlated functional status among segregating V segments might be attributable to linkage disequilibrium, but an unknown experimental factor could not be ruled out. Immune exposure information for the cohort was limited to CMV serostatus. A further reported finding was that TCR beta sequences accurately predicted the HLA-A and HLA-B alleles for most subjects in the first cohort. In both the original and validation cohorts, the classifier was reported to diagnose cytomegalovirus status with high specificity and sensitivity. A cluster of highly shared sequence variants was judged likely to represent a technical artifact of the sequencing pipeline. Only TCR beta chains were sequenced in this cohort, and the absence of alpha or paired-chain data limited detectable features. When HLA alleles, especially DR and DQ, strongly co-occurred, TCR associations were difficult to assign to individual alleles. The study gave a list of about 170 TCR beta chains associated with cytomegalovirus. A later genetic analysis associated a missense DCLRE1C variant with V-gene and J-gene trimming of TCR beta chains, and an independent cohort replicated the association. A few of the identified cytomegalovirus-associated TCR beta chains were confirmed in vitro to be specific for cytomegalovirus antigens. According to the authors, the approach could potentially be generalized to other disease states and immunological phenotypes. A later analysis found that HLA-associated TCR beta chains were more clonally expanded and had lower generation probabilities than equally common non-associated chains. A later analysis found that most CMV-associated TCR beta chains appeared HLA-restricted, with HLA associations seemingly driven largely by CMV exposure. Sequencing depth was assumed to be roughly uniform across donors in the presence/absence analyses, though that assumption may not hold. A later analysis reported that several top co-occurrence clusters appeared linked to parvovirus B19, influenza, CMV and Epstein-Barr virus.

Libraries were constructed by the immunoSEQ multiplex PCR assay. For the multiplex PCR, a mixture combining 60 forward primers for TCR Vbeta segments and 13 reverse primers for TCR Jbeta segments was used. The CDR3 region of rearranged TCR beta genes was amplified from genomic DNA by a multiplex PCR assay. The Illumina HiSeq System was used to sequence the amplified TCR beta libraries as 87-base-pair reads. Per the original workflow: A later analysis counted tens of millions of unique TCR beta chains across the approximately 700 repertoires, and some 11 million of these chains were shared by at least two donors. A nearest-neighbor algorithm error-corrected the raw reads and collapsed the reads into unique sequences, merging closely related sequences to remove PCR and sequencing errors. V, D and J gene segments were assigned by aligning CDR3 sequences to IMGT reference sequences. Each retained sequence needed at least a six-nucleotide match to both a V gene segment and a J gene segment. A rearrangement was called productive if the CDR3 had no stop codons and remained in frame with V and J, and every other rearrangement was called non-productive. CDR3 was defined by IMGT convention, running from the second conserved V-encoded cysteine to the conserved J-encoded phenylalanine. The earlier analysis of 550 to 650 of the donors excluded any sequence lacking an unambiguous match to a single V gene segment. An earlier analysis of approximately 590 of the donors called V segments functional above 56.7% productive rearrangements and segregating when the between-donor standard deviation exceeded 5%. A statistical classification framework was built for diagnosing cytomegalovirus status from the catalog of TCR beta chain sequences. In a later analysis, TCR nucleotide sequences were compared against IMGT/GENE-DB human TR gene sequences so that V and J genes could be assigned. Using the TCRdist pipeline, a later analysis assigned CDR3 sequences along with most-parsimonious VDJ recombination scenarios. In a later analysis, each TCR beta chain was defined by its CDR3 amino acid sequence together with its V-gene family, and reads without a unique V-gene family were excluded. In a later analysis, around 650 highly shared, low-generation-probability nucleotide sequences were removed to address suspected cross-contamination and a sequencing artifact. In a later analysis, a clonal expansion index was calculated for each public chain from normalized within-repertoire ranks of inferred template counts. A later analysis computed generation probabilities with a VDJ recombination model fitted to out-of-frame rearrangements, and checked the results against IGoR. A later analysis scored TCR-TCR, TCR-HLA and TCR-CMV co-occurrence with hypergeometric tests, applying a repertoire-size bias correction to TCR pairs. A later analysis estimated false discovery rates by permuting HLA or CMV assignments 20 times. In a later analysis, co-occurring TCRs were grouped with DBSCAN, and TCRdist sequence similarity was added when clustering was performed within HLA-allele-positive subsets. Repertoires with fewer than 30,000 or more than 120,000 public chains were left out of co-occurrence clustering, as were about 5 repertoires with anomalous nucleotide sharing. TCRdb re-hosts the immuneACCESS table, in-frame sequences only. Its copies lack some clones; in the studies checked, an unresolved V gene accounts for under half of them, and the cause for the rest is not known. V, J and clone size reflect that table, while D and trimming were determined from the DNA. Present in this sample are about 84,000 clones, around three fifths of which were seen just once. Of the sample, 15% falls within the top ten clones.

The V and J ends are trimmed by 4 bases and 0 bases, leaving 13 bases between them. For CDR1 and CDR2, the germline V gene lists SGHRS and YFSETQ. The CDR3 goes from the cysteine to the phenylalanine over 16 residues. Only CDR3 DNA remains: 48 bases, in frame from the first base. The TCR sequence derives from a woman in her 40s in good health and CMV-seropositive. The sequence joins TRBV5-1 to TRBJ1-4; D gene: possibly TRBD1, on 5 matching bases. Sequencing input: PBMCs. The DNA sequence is TGCGCCAGCAGCCCCGGTGGGGGGGCAACTAATGAAAAACTGTTTTTT. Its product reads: CASSPGGGATNEKLFF.